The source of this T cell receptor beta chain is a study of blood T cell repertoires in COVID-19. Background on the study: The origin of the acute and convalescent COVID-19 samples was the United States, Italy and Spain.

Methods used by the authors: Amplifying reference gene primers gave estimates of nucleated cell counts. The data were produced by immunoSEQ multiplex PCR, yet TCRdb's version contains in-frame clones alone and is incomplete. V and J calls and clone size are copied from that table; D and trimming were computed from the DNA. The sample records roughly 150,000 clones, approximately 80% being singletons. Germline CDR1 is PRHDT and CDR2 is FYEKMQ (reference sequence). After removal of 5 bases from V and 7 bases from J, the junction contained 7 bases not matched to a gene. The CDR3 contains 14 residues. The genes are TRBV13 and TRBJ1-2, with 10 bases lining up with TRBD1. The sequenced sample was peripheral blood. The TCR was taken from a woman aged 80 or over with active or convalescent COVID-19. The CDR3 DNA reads TGTGCCAGCAGCCACGGACAGGGGGTAGGTGGCTACACCTTC. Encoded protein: CASSHGQGVGGYTF. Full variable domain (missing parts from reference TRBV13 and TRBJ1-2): AAGVIQSPRHLIKEKRETATLKCYPIPRHDTVYWYQQGPGQDPQFLISFYEKMQSDKGSIPDRFSAQQFSDYHSELNMSSLELGDSALYFCASSHGQGVGGYTFGSGTRLTVV.